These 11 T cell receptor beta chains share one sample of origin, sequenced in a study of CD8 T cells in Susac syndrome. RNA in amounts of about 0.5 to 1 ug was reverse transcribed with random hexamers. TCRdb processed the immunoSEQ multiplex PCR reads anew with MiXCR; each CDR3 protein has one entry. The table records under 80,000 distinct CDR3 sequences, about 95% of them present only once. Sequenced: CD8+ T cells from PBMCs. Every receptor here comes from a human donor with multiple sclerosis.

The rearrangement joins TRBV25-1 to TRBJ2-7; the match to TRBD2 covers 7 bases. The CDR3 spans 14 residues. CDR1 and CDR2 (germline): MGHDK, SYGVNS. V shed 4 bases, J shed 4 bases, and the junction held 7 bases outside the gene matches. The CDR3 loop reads CASSGQGLIYEQYF. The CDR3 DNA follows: TGTGCCAGCAGTGGTCAGGGACTAATATACGAGCAGTACTTC.

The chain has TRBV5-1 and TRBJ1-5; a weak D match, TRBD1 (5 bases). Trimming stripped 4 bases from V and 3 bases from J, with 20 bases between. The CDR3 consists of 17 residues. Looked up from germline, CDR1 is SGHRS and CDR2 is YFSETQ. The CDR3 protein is CASSPGQDGANNQPQHF. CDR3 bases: TGCGCCAGCAGCCCAGGGCAAGATGGCGCTAACAATCAGCCCCAGCATTTT.

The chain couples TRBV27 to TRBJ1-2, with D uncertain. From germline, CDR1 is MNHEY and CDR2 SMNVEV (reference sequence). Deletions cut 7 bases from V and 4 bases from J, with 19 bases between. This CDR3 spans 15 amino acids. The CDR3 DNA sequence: TGTGCCAGCACTCCTCGTCCGGGTAATTTCTATGGCTACACCTTC. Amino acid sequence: CASTPRPGNFYGYTF.

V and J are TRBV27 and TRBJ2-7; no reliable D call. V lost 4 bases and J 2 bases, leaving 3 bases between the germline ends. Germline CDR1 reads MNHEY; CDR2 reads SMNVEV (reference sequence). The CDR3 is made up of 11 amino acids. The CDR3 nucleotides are TGTGCCAGCAGTTCCACCTACGAGCAGTACTTC. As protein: CASSSTYEQYF.

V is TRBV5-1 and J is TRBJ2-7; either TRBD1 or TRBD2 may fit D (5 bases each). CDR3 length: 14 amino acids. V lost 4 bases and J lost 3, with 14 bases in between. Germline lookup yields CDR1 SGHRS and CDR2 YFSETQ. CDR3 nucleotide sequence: TGCGCCAGCAGCCCCGGGACCCGGGGCTACGAGCAGTACTTC. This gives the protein CASSPGTRGYEQYF.

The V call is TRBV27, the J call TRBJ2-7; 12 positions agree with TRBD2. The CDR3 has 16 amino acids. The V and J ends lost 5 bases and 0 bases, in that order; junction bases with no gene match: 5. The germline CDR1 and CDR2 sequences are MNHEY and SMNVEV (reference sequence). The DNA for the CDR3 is TGTGCCAGCAGTCTAGCGGGAGGGCCAGGCTCCTACGAGCAGTACTTC. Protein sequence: CASSLAGGPGSYEQYF.

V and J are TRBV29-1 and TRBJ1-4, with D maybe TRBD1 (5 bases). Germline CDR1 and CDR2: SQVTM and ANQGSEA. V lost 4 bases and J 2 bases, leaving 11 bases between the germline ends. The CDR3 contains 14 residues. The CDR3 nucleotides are TGCAGCGTTGTGGGGCCAGCTACTAATGAAAAACTGTTTTTT. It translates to CSVVGPATNEKLFF.

The CDR3 spells CASSLGTGSRQPQHF. The CDR3 DNA sequence: TGTGCCAGCAGCTTAGGGACGGGTTCCAGGCAGCCCCAGCATTTT. J is TRBJ1-5 and V is TRBV7-2; D remains unclear. V lost 1 base, J lost 7 bases, and 14 bases lay in between. The germline V gene encodes CDR1 SGHTA and CDR2 FQGNSA. This CDR3 is 15 amino acids long.

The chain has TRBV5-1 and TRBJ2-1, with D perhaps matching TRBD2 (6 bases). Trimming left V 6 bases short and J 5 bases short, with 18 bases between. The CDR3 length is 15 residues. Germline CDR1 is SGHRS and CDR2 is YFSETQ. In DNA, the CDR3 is TGCGCCAGCACAAAATATGGCGGGGTGGACAATGAGCAGTTCTTC. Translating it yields CASTKYGGVDNEQFF.

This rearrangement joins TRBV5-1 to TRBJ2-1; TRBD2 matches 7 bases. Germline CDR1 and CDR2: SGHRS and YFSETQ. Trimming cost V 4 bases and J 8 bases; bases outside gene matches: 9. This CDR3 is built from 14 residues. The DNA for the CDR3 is TGCGCCAGCAGCCTGGAGGGGAGGGCGTATGAGCAGTTCTTC. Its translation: CASSLEGRAYEQFF.

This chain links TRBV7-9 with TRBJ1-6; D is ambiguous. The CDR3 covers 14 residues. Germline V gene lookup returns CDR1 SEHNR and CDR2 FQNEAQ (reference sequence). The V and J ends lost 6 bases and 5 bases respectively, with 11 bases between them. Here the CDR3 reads CASSGTEHNSPLHF. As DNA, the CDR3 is TGTGCCAGCAGTGGTACAGAACATAATTCACCCCTCCACTTT.